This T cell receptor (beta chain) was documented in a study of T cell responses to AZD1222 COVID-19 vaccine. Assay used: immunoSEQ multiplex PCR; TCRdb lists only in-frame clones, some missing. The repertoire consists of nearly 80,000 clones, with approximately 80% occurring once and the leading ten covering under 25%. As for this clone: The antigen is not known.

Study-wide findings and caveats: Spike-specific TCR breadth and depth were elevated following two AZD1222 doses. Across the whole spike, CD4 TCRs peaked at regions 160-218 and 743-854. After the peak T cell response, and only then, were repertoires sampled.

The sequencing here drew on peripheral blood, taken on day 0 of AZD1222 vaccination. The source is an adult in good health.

The CDR3 sequence is CASSPGGDGNTIYF. CDR3 sequence (DNA): TGTGCCAGCTCTCCGGGGGGAGATGGAAACACCATATATTTT. V usage is TRBV6-5 and J usage is TRBJ1-3; weak D call: TRBD1 (5 bases). This CDR3 has 14 amino acids. CDR1 is MNHEY and CDR2 is SVGAGI in the germline V gene. V was shortened by 8 bases and J by 3 bases, with 14 bases between the two germline ends.